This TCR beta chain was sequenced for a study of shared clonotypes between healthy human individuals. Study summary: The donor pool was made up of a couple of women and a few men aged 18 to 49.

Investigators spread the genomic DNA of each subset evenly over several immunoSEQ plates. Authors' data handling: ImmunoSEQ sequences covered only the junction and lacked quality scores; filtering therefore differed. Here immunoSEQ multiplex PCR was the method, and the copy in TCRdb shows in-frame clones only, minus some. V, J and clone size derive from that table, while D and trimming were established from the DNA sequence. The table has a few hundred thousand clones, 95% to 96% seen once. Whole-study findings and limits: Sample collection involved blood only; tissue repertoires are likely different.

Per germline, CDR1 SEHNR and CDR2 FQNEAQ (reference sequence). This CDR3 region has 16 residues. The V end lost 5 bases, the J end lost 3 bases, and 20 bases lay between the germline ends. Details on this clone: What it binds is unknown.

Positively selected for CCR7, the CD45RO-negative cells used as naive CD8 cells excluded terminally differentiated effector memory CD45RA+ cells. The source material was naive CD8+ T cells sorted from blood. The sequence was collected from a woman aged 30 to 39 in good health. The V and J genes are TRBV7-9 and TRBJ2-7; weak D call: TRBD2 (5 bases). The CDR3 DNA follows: TGTGCCAGCAGCCCGGCTCGTGCGGGCCTTGACTACGAGCAGTACTTC. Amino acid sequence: CASSPARAGLDYEQYF.